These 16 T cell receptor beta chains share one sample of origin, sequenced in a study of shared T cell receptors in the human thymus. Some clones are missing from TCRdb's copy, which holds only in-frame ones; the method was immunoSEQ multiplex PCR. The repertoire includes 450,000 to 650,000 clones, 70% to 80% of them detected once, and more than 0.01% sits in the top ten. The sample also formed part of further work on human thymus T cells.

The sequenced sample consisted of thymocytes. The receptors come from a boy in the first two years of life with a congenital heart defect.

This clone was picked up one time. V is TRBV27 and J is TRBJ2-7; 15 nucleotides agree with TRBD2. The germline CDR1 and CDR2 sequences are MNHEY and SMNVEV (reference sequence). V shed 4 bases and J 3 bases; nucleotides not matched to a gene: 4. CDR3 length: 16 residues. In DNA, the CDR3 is TGTGCCAGCAGTTCCAGGACTAGCGGGAGGGTCTACGAGCAGTACTTC. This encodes CASSSRTSGRVYEQYF.

CDR3 in amino acids: CSVGGDRAAKNIQYF. The CDR3 DNA reads as TGCAGCGTTGGGGGGGACAGGGCAGCCAAAAACATTCAGTACTTC. The chain employs TRBV29-1 and TRBJ2-4; 9 bases map to TRBD1. The junction had 4 bases not matched to a gene; V was cut back by 4 bases and J by 0 bases. The CDR3 loop spans 15 amino acids. Germline CDR1 is SQVTM and CDR2 is ANQGSEA.

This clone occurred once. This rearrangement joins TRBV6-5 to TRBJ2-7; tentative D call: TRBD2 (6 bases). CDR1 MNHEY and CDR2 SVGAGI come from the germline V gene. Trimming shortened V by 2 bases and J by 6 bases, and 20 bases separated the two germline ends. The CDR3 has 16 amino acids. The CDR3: CASSYAPAGGKVEQYF. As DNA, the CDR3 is TGTGCCAGCAGTTACGCCCCCGCCGGGGGTAAAGTCGAGCAGTACTTC.

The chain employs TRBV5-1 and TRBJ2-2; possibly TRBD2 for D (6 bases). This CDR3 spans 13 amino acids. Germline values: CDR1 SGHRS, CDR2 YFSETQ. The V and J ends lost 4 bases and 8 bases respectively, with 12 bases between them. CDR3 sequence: CASSLGGVGELFF. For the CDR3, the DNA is TGCGCCAGCAGCCTGGGAGGAGTTGGGGAGCTGTTTTTT.

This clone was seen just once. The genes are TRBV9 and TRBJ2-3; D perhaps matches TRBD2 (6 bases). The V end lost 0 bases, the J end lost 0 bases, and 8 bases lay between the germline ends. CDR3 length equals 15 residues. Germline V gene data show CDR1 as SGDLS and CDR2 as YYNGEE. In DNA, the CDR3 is TGTGCCAGCAGCGTAGGCCTAGCGAGCACAGATACGCAGTATTTT. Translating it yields CASSVGLASTDTQYF. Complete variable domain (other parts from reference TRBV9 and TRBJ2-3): DSGVTQTPKHLITATGQRVTLRCSPRSGDLSVYWYQQSLDQGLQFLIQYYNGEERAKGNILERFSAQQFPDLHSELNLSSLELGDSALYFCASSVGLASTDTQYFGPGTRLTVL.

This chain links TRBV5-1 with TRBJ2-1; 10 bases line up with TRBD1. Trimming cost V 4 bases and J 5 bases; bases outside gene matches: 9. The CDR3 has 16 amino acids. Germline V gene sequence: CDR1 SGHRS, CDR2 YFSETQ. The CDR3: CASSAGQGTGHNEQFF. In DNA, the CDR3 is TGCGCCAGCAGCGCGGGACAGGGGACGGGTCACAATGAGCAGTTCTTC.

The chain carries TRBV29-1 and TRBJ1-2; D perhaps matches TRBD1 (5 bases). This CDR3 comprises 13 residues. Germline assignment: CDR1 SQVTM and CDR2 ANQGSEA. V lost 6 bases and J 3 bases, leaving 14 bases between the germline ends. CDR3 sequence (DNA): TGCAGCGTGCGGATTGACAGATACTATGGCTACACCTTC. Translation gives CSVRIDRYYGYTF.

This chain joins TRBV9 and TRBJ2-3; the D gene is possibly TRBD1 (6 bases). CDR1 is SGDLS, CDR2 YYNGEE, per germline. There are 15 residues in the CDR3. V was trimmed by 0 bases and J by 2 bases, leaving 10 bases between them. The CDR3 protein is CASSVEGVDTDTQYF. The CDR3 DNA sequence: TGTGCCAGCAGCGTAGAGGGGGTTGACACAGATACGCAGTATTTT.

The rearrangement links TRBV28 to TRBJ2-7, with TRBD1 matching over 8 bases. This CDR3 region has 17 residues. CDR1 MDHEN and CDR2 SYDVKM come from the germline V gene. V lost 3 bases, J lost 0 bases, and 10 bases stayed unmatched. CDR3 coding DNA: TGTGCCAGCAGTTTCCGTGGACAGGGCGACCTCTCCTACGAGCAGTACTTC. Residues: CASSFRGQGDLSYEQYF.

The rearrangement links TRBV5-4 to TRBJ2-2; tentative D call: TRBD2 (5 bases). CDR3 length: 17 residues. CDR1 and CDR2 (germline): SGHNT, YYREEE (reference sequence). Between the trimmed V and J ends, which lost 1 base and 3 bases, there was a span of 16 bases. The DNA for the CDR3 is TGTGCCAGCAGCTTGAGAGCTGCCTCCGGGGACACCGGGGAGCTGTTTTTT. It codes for CASSLRAASGDTGELFF.

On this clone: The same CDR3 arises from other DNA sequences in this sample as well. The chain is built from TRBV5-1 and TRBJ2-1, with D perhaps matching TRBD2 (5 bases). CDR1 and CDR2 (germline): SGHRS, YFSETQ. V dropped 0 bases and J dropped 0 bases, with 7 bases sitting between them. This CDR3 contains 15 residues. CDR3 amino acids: CASSLGGSSYNEQFF. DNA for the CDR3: TGCGCCAGCAGCTTGGGAGGGAGCTCCTACAATGAGCAGTTCTTC.

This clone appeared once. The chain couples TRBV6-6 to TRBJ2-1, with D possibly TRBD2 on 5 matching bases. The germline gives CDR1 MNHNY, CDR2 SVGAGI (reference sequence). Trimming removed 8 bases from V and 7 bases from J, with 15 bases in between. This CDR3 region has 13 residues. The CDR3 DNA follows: TGTGCCAGCTCACCAGGACTCCTTAATGAGCAGTTCTTC. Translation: CASSPGLLNEQFF.

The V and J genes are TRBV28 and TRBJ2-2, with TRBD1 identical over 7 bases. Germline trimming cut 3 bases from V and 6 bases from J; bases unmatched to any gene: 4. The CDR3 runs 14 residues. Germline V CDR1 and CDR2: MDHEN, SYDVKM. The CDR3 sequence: CASSFPDRAGELFF. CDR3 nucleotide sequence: TGTGCCAGCAGTTTCCCCGACAGGGCCGGGGAGCTGTTTTTT.

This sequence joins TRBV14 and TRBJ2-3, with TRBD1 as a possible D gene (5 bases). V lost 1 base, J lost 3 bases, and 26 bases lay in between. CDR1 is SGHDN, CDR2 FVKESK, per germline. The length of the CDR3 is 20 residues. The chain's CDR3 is CASSQVGTSKRGIGTDTQYF. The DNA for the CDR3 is TGTGCCAGCAGCCAAGTTGGCACCTCGAAAAGGGGCATTGGGACAGATACGCAGTATTTT.

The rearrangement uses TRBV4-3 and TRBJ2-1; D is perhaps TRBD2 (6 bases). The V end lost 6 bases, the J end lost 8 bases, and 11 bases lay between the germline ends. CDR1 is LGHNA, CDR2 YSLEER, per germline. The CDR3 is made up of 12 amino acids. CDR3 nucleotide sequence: TGCGCCAGCAGGAGGGGACTCGATGAGCAGTTCTTC. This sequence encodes CASRRGLDEQFF.

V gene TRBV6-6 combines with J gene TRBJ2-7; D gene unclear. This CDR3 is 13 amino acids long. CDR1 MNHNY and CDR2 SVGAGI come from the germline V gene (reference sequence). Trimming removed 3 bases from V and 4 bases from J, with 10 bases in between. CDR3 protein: CASSYSPPYEQYF. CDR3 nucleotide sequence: TGTGCCAGCAGTTATAGCCCCCCATACGAGCAGTACTTC.